One and the same sample provided the 21 T cell receptor beta chains below, sequenced in a study of T cell responses to AZD1222 COVID-19 vaccine. TCRdb keeps only in-frame clones here, not all; method: immunoSEQ multiplex PCR. The data contain 87,000 or so clones, roughly nine tenths of them singletons. Sequencing was performed on peripheral blood, taken on day 0 of AZD1222 vaccination. These receptors came from an adult in good health.

The chain uses TRBV5-1 and TRBJ1-1; TRBD1 might be the D (6 bases). The CDR3 is made up of 15 amino acids. With 5 bases removed from V and 5 bases from J, the gap between germline ends came to 19 bases. Germline-derived CDR1 and CDR2 are SGHRS and YFSETQ. CDR3 DNA sequence: TGCGCCAGCAGACTACAAACGGGACACATGACTGAAGCTTTCTTT. Translated: CASRLQTGHMTEAFF.

This clone has only one observation. The rearrangement links TRBV3-1 (or the pseudogene TRBV3-2) to TRBJ1-1, with D possibly being TRBD1 (6 bases). The CDR3 has 12 residues. The V end lost 6 bases, the J end lost 3 bases, and 8 bases lay between the germline ends. CDR1 is LGHDT, CDR2 YNNKEL, per germline (reference sequence). DNA for the CDR3: TGTGCCAGCAGGGGGGCACACACTGAAGCTTTCTTT. Encoded protein: CASRGAHTEAFF.

This chain connects TRBV6-5 to TRBJ1-1; maybe TRBD1 (5 bases). V was shortened by 6 bases and J by 0 bases, with 14 bases between the two germline ends. Germline values: CDR1 MNHEY, CDR2 SVGAGI. The CDR3 runs 15 residues. CDR3 DNA sequence: TGTGCCAGCAGGCCCGGGCAGGGCTTGAACACTGAAGCTTTCTTT. Protein sequence: CASRPGQGLNTEAFF.

The count of this clone is one. The J gene is TRBJ2-1, the V gene TRBV2; TRBD2 matches 7 bases. This CDR3 is 15 amino acids long. CDR1 is SNHLY, CDR2 FYNNEI, per germline. Germline trimming cut 3 bases from V and 2 bases from J; bases unmatched to any gene: 4. The CDR3 DNA is TGTGCCAGCAGTGATCAGCGGGGAGCCTACAATGAGCAGTTCTTC. Amino acids: CASSDQRGAYNEQFF.

The chain couples TRBV19 to TRBJ1-2; 7 bases map to TRBD1. This CDR3 region has 13 residues. Germline assignment: CDR1 LNHDA and CDR2 SQIVND (reference sequence). After removal of 6 bases from V and 4 bases from J, the junction contained 5 bases not matched to a gene. The CDR3 region has the DNA TGTGCCAGTAGACAACAGGGGCTCTATGGCTACACCTTC. Translating gives CASRQQGLYGYTF.

V is TRBV6-6 and J is TRBJ1-6, with 8 bases matching TRBD1. J lost 6 bases, V lost 2 bases, and 6 bases had no gene match. The CDR3 is made up of 16 amino acids. Germline V CDR1 and CDR2: MNHNY, SVGAGI (reference sequence). CDR3 amino acids: CASSYAGQGGNSPLHF. Written as DNA, the CDR3 is TGTGCCAGCAGTTACGCCGGACAGGGCGGTAATTCACCCCTCCACTTT.

CDR3 in amino acids: CASSRGTGSVLAQYF. The CDR3 nucleotides are TGCGCCAGCAGCCGGGGGACAGGGTCGGTTCTGGCCCAGTACTTC. The chain is built from TRBV5-1 and TRBJ2-5; 9 bases are shared with TRBD1. The length of the CDR3 is 15 residues. With V trimmed by 4 bases and J by 9 bases, 13 bases remained unmatched. The V gene's germline CDR1 is SGHRS and CDR2 YFSETQ.

The CDR3 sequence: CAAVHRTVRDTF. The DNA for the CDR3 is TGTGCCGCCGTGCACCGGACGGTTCGTGACACCTTC. The chain combines TRBV24-1 with TRBJ1-2; D gene unclear. The length of the CDR3 is 12 residues. Germline V gene lookup returns CDR1 KGHDR and CDR2 SFDVKD. The V gene lost 12 bases and the J gene lost 12 bases, with 22 bases spanning the gap.

The chain recombines TRBV28 with TRBJ1-1; D might be TRBD1 (5 bases). CDR1 is MDHEN and CDR2 is SYDVKM in the germline V gene. The CDR3 covers 14 residues. V was cut by 5 bases and J by 1 base, with 11 bases left in between. In DNA, the CDR3 is TGTGCCAGCAGTCCCCGAACAGGGAACACTGAAGCTTTCTTT. It codes for CASSPRTGNTEAFF.

The rearrangement links TRBV29-1 to TRBJ1-1; weak D call: TRBD1 (5 bases). Germline V gene data show CDR1 as SQVTM and CDR2 as ANQGSEA. V was clipped by 7 bases and J by 4 bases, with 13 bases between them. CDR3 size: 12 residues. CDR3 sequence reads: CSGDSIGTEAFF. CDR3 nucleotide sequence: TGCAGCGGTGACAGTATAGGCACTGAAGCTTTCTTT.

The rearrangement uses TRBV9 and TRBJ1-3; D remains ambiguous. The germline V gene encodes CDR1 SGDLS and CDR2 YYNGEE. V gave up 0 bases and J gave up 3 bases, with 10 bases separating them. The CDR3 is 15 amino acids. CDR3 amino acids: CASSVEGFGGNTIYF. DNA for the CDR3: TGTGCCAGCAGCGTAGAAGGGTTTGGTGGAAACACCATATATTTT.

The chain couples TRBV21-1 to TRBJ1-2; the table's TRBD1 call for D was not verified on the DNA. TRBV21-1 is a documented pseudogene. The CDR3 runs 15 residues. The CDR3 coding sequence is TGTGCCAGCAGCAAACAGTTTACAGGTCCCTATGGCTACACCTTC. This translates into CASSKQFTGPYGYTF.

The V gene is TRBV14, the J gene TRBJ1-6; unclear D gene. The CDR3 runs to 13 residues. Per germline, CDR1 SGHDN and CDR2 FVKESK. Trimming removed 2 bases at V and 10 bases at J, with 9 bases between. In DNA, the CDR3 is TGTGCCAGCAGCCAATATCTCCAATCACCCCTCCACTTT. This gives the protein CASSQYLQSPLHF.

In this sample, this clone turned up once. The rearrangement uses TRBV11-3 and TRBJ1-2; D is perhaps TRBD1 (5 bases). Trimming removed 0 bases from V and 8 bases from J, with 10 bases in between. The germline V gene encodes CDR1 SGHNT and CDR2 YENEEA. The CDR3 covers 13 residues. In nucleotides, the CDR3 is TGTGCCAGCAGCTTAGATGGGGGGAGAGGCTACACCTTC. Its protein is CASSLDGGRGYTF.

The chain recombines TRBV5-1 with TRBJ2-3; D is unresolved. Trimming stripped 8 bases from V and 2 bases from J, with 12 bases between. This CDR3 region has 13 residues. CDR1 is SGHRS, CDR2 YFSETQ, per germline. The CDR3 region has the DNA TGCGCCAGTTCTCACAAAAACACAGATACGCAGTATTTT. It encodes CASSHKNTDTQYF.

This clone has a handful of counts. J is TRBJ2-3 and V is TRBV6-1; TRBD1 matches at 8 bases. With 3 bases clipped from V and 1 base from J, the junction kept 6 bases outside the gene matches. In germline, CDR1 is MNHNS, CDR2 SASEGT. The CDR3 has 16 residues. CDR3 residues: CASSDLPGQGTDTQYF. The CDR3 DNA follows: TGTGCCAGCAGTGACCTCCCGGGACAGGGCACAGATACGCAGTATTTT.

The rearrangement joins TRBV3-1 (or the pseudogene TRBV3-2) to TRBJ2-3; no clear D. Germline V gives CDR1 LGHDT, CDR2 YNNKEL (reference sequence). V gave up 0 bases and J gave up 3 bases, with 7 bases separating them. This CDR3 spans 14 amino acids. The CDR3 bases are TGTGCCAGCAGCCAAGATTTAGGAACAGATACGCAGTATTTT. This sequence encodes CASSQDLGTDTQYF.

This chain links TRBV3-1 (or the pseudogene TRBV3-2) with TRBJ1-1; no definite D call. Looked up from germline, CDR1 is LGHDT and CDR2 is YNNKEL (reference sequence). V lost 0 bases to trimming and J lost 6 bases, with 14 bases between them. CDR3 length: 15 residues. This chain's CDR3 is CASSQDSVFGSEAFF. DNA for the CDR3: TGTGCCAGCAGCCAAGATTCCGTTTTTGGCTCTGAAGCTTTCTTT.

The chain recombines TRBV11-2 with TRBJ2-7; 7 bases line up with TRBD1. Germline V gene lookup returns CDR1 SGHAT and CDR2 FQNNGV. The CDR3 runs to 16 residues. After removal of 5 bases from V and 0 bases from J, the junction contained 10 bases not matched to a gene. The CDR3 protein is CASSPLRRDSSYEQYF. CDR3 nucleotides: TGTGCCAGCAGCCCCTTAAGACGGGACAGCTCCTACGAGCAGTACTTC. The entire variable domain, with the rest obtained from reference TRBV11-2 and TRBJ2-7, is as follows: EAGVAQSPRYKIIEKRQSVAFWCNPISGHATLYWYQQILGQGPKLLIQFQNNGVVDDSQLPKDRFSAERLKGVDSTLKIQPAKLEDSAVYLCASSPLRRDSSYEQYFGPGTRLTVT.

The rearrangement links TRBV10-1 to TRBJ2-1; D may be TRBD2 (6 bases). Germline V lookup: CDR1 WNHNN, CDR2 SYGVQD (reference sequence). The V end lost 5 bases, the J end lost 5 bases, and 13 bases lay between the germline ends. This CDR3 is 14 amino acids long. The CDR3 DNA follows: TGCGCCAGCAGTCGAGAGGGGAGGAACAATGAGCAGTTCTTC. As protein: CASSREGRNNEQFF.

V usage is TRBV9 and J usage is TRBJ2-6, with D unresolved. The CDR3 length is 15 residues. V lost 1 base and J lost 0, with 5 bases in between. Germline-derived CDR1 and CDR2 are SGDLS and YYNGEE. The chain's CDR3 is CASSVSVSGANVLTF. DNA of the CDR3: TGTGCCAGCAGCGTATCAGTCTCTGGGGCCAACGTCCTGACTTTC.